This entry lists 10 T cell receptor beta chains sequenced from one sample in a study of T cell clones after liver transplantation. Sequenced by immunoSEQ multiplex PCR; TCRdb stores in-frame clones only, minus some. Here the sample spans 98,000 or so clones, around 86% being singletons. The starting material was CD4+ T cells from blood, obtained before liver transplant. The origin of the receptors is a human donor who received a liver transplant.

CDR3 sequence reads: CASSLRAGRNQPQHF. CDR3 in DNA: TGTGCCAGCAGCTTAAGGGCAGGGCGGAATCAGCCCCAGCATTTT. The chain carries TRBV11-2 and TRBJ1-5, with a tentative D call TRBD1 (5 bases). Trimming cost V 2 bases and J 4 bases, with 12 bases left between them. Looked up from germline, CDR1 is SGHAT and CDR2 is FQNNGV. The CDR3 is 15 residues long.

The chain couples TRBV5-1 to TRBJ1-5, with D maybe TRBD1 (5 bases). Germline V gene lookup returns CDR1 SGHRS and CDR2 YFSETQ. V lost 4 bases and J 4 bases, leaving 12 bases between the germline ends. This CDR3 has 14 amino acids. Here the CDR3 DNA reads TGCGCCAGCAGCCCTGAAGGGGCAAATCAGCCCCAGCATTTT. Amino acids: CASSPEGANQPQHF.

The CDR3 DNA reads as TGTGCCAGCTCACCACCGTCCAGGGAGGCGGGGAAGACCCAGTACTTC. This codes for CASSPPSREAGKTQYF. V gene TRBV18 combines with J gene TRBJ2-5; a possible D gene is TRBD2 (6 bases). Between the trimmed V and J ends, which lost 0 bases and 6 bases, there was a span of 17 bases. The CDR3 loop spans 16 amino acids. Looked up from germline, CDR1 is KGHSH and CDR2 is LQKENI.

The rearrangement joins TRBV6-1 to TRBJ2-3; no definite D call. V lost 6 bases and J lost 2, with 9 bases in between. This CDR3 has 13 amino acids. Germline loops: CDR1 MNHNS, CDR2 SASEGT. CDR3 protein: CASSLEVTDTQYF. The CDR3 DNA reads TGTGCCAGCAGCCTAGAAGTCACAGATACGCAGTATTTT.

The chain recombines TRBV5-8 with TRBJ1-2; 7 positions match TRBD1. After removal of 9 bases from V and 4 bases from J, the junction contained 9 bases not matched to a gene. Germline V lookup: CDR1 SGHTS, CDR2 YDEGEE. The CDR3 totals 13 residues. In DNA, the CDR3 is TGTGCCAACAGACAGACAGGGTCCTATGGCTACACCTTC. This encodes CANRQTGSYGYTF.

This clone was recorded once. V gene TRBV5-1 combines with J gene TRBJ2-1; 12 nucleotides match TRBD2. The V gene end was trimmed by 2 bases and the J gene end by 5 bases; junction bases not matched to a gene: 5. The CDR3 length is 16 residues. CDR1 and CDR2 from the germline V gene are SGHRS and YFSETQ. CDR3 DNA sequence: TGCGCCAGCAGCTTAAATGGACTAGCGGGGAACAATGAGCAGTTCTTC. Amino acid sequence: CASSLNGLAGNNEQFF.

The chain recombines TRBV6-5 with TRBJ2-4, with a tentative D call TRBD2 (6 bases). Per germline, CDR1 MNHEY and CDR2 SVGAGI. Trimming took off 10 bases at V and 9 bases at J, with 19 bases between the two ends. The CDR3 has 13 amino acids. CDR3 nucleotides: TGTGCCACCAGGCAGGGCCTGGAGGGCATTCAGTACTTC. Protein product: CATRQGLEGIQYF.

There are a few counts of this clone. This chain links TRBV5-1 with TRBJ2-2, with D maybe TRBD1 (6 bases). Germline lookup yields CDR1 SGHRS and CDR2 YFSETQ. Trimming took 3 bases from V and 1 from J, leaving 10 bases between them. This CDR3 is 15 amino acids long. The CDR3 region has the DNA TGCGCCAGCAGCTCTGGACAGAGGAACACCGGGGAGCTGTTTTTT. Amino acids: CASSSGQRNTGELFF. Full variable domain (missing parts from reference TRBV5-1 and TRBJ2-2): KAGVTQTPRYLIKTRGQQVTLSCSPISGHRSVSWYQQTPGQGLQFLFEYFSETQRNKGNFPGRFSGRQFSNSRSEMNVSTLELGDSALYLCASSSGQRNTGELFFGEGSRLTVL.

This chain connects TRBV15 to TRBJ2-5, with 10 bases lining up with TRBD2. CDR3 length equals 19 residues. V trimming: 0 bases; J trimming: 5 bases; junction bases outside the gene matches: 15. Per germline, CDR1 LNHNV and CDR2 YYDKDF (reference sequence). Here the CDR3 reads CATSRDLGSSGRGTETQYF. CDR3 coding DNA: TGTGCCACCAGCAGAGATCTAGGGTCTAGCGGGAGAGGTACGGAGACCCAGTACTTC. Full variable domain (missing parts from reference TRBV15 and TRBJ2-5): DAMVIQNPRYQVTQFGKPVTLSCSQTLNHNVMYWYQQKSSQAPKLLFHYYDKDFNNEADTPDNFQSRRPNTSFCFLDIRSPGLGDTAMYLCATSRDLGSSGRGTETQYFGPGTRLLVL.

This chain joins TRBV10-3 and TRBJ1-1, with D possibly being TRBD1 (5 bases). Germline V gives CDR1 ENHRY, CDR2 SYGVKD. The V and J ends lost 0 bases and 5 bases respectively, with 10 bases between them. The CDR3 has 14 residues. CDR3 protein: CAISESFGGTEAFF. As DNA, the CDR3 is TGTGCCATCAGTGAGTCATTCGGGGGGACTGAAGCTTTCTTT.